This T cell receptor beta chain was recovered during a study of blood T cell repertoires in COVID-19. The wider study: PBMCs, B-cell-depleted T cells, or T cells were the source of the cDNA or gDNA that made up the material.

This clone was seen only a few times. As handled by the study authors: From reference gene primer amplification, estimates of nucleated cell counts were derived. TCRdb's table, derived via immunoSEQ multiplex PCR, lists solely in-frame clones and lacks some. V and J calls and clone size are given by that table; D and trimming were obtained from the DNA. The sample has 150,000 to 200,000 clones, more than 75% seen once. Enrollment of patients from Seattle took place during active infection, with longitudinal follow-up. Material for sequencing was peripheral blood. The sequence was obtained from a woman aged 55 to 70 with COVID-19, enrolled during active disease.

Here the CDR3 DNA reads TGTGCCAGCAGTGTCTTTCGCTCTGGGGCCAACGTCCTGACTTTC. It encodes CASSVFRSGANVLTF. This rearrangement joins TRBV2 to TRBJ2-6, with no clear D. Between the trimmed V and J ends, which lost 4 bases and 0 bases, there was a span of 7 bases. The germline V gene encodes CDR1 SNHLY and CDR2 FYNNEI. CDR3 length equals 15 residues.